This section outlines one TCR beta chain sequence together with its context. The antigen remains unidentified. The sample is drawn from a study of T cell responses to AZD1222 COVID-19 vaccine. Study-level points and caveats: Among the donors, most were white British and more were female, and clonal diversity was possibly underestimated. Sampled repertoires all dated from after the peak T cell response. The study found Spike-specific TCR breadth and depth rose after two AZD1222 doses.

Method: immunoSEQ multiplex PCR; TCRdb's copy keeps in-frame clones and lacks some. The sample lists about 85,000 clones, 85% to 90% occurring once. Sample: peripheral blood, taken on day 0 of AZD1222 vaccination. This sequence was found in an adult in good health.

CDR3 loop: CAWSPHRAGEQYF. The CDR3 nucleotides are TGTGCCTGGAGTCCTCACAGGGCGGGGGAGCAGTACTTC. The V and J genes are TRBV30 and TRBJ2-7, with D perhaps assigned TRBD1 or TRBD2 (6 bases each). The V and J ends lost 2 bases and 7 bases respectively, with 15 bases between them. The CDR3 totals 13 residues. The V gene's germline CDR1 is GTSNPN and CDR2 SVGIG (reference sequence).